Presented here are 31 T cell receptor beta chains from one specimen sequenced in a study of neurological immune-mediated disorders. Specified time point: technical triplicate 2. TCRdb itself ran the 5' RACE reads through MiXCR, one entry per CDR3 protein. Here the sample spans about 31,000 distinct CDR3 sequences, about an eighth being singletons. Sequenced: CD4+ T cells from blood. The receptors here all came from a female donor with HTLV-1-associated myelopathy (HAM/TSP).

This clonotype was seen ten or more times. The rearrangement links TRBV29-1 to TRBJ1-2; 8 bases line up with TRBD1. The CDR3 has 13 amino acids. Looked up from germline, CDR1 is SQVTM and CDR2 is ANQGSEA. V shed 7 bases and J 4 bases; nucleotides not matched to a gene: 8. The CDR3 protein is CSAGQGMGYGYTF. The CDR3 DNA is TGCAGCGCAGGACAGGGTATGGGCTATGGCTACACCTTC.

This clonotype has at least ten counts. The chain has TRBV12-3 or TRBV12-4 and TRBJ1-5; D uncertain. The length of the CDR3 is 12 residues. With 6 bases removed from V and 3 bases from J, the gap between germline ends came to 6 bases. The CDR3 DNA sequence: TGTGCCAGCAGACGGGACAATCAGCCCCAGCATTTT. This translates into CASRRDNQPQHF.

This clonotype was counted ten times or more. The chain joins TRBV20-1 to TRBJ1-5; D is unresolved. V was cut by 2 bases and J by 0 bases, with 5 bases left in between. From germline, CDR1 is DFQATT and CDR2 SNEGSKA (reference sequence). This CDR3 has 13 amino acids. CDR3 nucleotides: TGCAGTGCTAGACCAAGTAGCAATCAGCCCCAGCATTTT. The encoded protein is CSARPSSNQPQHF.

This clonotype came up many times. This CDR3 is CSAPRRLHAQETQYF. The CDR3, as DNA: TGCAGTGCTCCCCGTCGACTTCACGCCCAAGAGACCCAGTACTTC. The V and J genes are TRBV20-1 and TRBJ2-5; D is ambiguous. This CDR3 is built from 15 residues. Germline CDR1 and CDR2: DFQATT and SNEGSKA (reference sequence). The V and J ends lost 5 bases and 1 base respectively, with 17 bases between them.

This clonotype was counted many times. The V and J genes are TRBV12-3 or TRBV12-4 and TRBJ2-3; D is uncertain. This CDR3 comprises 12 residues. Trimming cost V 1 base and J 4 bases, with 3 bases left between them. The CDR3 DNA sequence: TGTGCCAGCAGTTTAGGGGCAGATACGCAGTATTTT. This codes for CASSLGADTQYF.

The sample holds many counts of this clonotype. This rearrangement joins TRBV9 to TRBJ2-7; TRBD2 aligns across 14 bases. Germline CDR1 is SGDLS and CDR2 is YYNGEE. V shed 2 bases, J shed 5 bases, and the junction held 3 bases outside the gene matches. This CDR3 is built from 15 residues. CDR3 DNA sequence: TGTGCCAGCAGCGTCGGGACTAGCGGGGGCAACGAGCAGTACTTC. Translating gives CASSVGTSGGNEQYF.

This clonotype occurred many times. The chain recombines TRBV6-5 with TRBJ1-4; 11 bases agree with TRBD1. With V trimmed by 6 bases and J by 8 bases, 5 bases remained unmatched. The length of the CDR3 is 14 residues. Germline lookup yields CDR1 MNHEY and CDR2 SVGAGI. CDR3 bases: TGTGCCAGCAGCCGGGACAGGGGGGAGGAAAAACTGTTTTTT. Translated, it gives CASSRDRGEEKLFF.

This clonotype was seen more than once but under ten times. This rearrangement joins TRBV2 to TRBJ1-5; D not resolved. V lost 2 bases, J lost 0 bases, and 5 bases lay in between. Germline values: CDR1 SNHLY, CDR2 FYNNEI. CDR3 length equals 14 residues. CDR3 sequence: CASSETDSNQPQHF. The CDR3 DNA follows: TGTGCCAGCAGTGAAACGGATAGCAATCAGCCCCAGCATTTT.

This clonotype was found many times. The V call is TRBV30, the J call TRBJ2-7, with D perhaps matching TRBD1 (6 bases). The CDR3 is 14 residues long. V was cut by 4 bases and J by 1 base, with 14 bases left in between. Germline CDR1 GTSNPN, CDR2 SVGIG (reference sequence). The CDR3 DNA is TGTGCCTGGAACCATGGGACATCTTCCTACGAGCAGTACTTC. Its protein product is CAWNHGTSSYEQYF.

This clonotype was recorded at least ten times. V usage is TRBV5-1 and J usage is TRBJ2-7; TRBD2 matches 14 bases. The V segment lost 3 bases and the J segment 5 bases; nucleotides outside the gene matches: 4. Germline CDR1 SGHRS, CDR2 YFSETQ. CDR3 length: 15 residues. The CDR3 here is CASSSTSGRADEQYF. As DNA, the CDR3 is TGCGCCAGCAGCTCGACTAGCGGGAGGGCCGACGAGCAGTACTTC.

This clonotype was picked up many times. V is TRBV7-8 and J is TRBJ2-1, with TRBD2 matching 11 bases. CDR1 and CDR2 (germline): SGHVS, FQNEAQ. This CDR3 spans 15 amino acids. Trimming cost V 5 bases and J 5 bases; bases outside gene matches: 5. DNA of the CDR3: TGTGCCAGCAGCAAACTAGCGGGGGCGAACAATGAGCAGTTCTTC. As protein: CASSKLAGANNEQFF.

This clonotype has a count of ten or more. The chain is built from TRBV6-2 or TRBV6-3 and TRBJ2-7; 9 bases align to TRBD2. The CDR3 is 18 residues long. CDR1 and CDR2 (germline): MNHEY, SVGEGT. J was trimmed by 7 bases and V by 0 bases; bases with no gene match: 16. CDR3 DNA sequence: TGTGCCAGCAGTTACTCGATGTTTTTGGCGGGAGGGCCTCGGGAGCAGTACTTC. Protein: CASSYSMFLAGGPREQYF.

This clonotype was seen many times. The chain recombines TRBV5-6 with TRBJ1-3; D is ambiguous. V was pared by 0 bases and J by 1 base, with 2 bases between. This CDR3 region has 13 residues. Germline V gene sequence: CDR1 SGHDT, CDR2 YYEEEE. The CDR3, as DNA: TGTGCCAGCAGCTTGGGATCTGGAAACACCATATATTTT. Protein: CASSLGSGNTIYF.

Ten or more counts support this clonotype. The genes are TRBV2 and TRBJ1-3; D not resolved. V was cut by 8 bases and J by 0 bases, with 11 bases left in between. Germline V gene data show CDR1 as SNHLY and CDR2 as FYNNEI. The CDR3 loop spans 14 amino acids. Written as DNA, the CDR3 is TGTGCCAGCGGACTGGGCAACTCTGGAAACACCATATATTTT. The encoded protein is CASGLGNSGNTIYF.

This clonotype was counted at least ten times. This chain connects TRBV20-1 to TRBJ1-4; a weak D match, TRBD1 (5 bases). There are 14 residues in the CDR3. In germline, CDR1 is DFQATT, CDR2 SNEGSKA (reference sequence). V was trimmed by 6 bases and J by 2 bases, leaving 13 bases between them. Here the CDR3 reads CSARYGGTNEKLFF. As DNA, the CDR3 is TGCAGTGCCCGTTATGGGGGGACTAATGAAAAACTGTTTTTT.

The chain links TRBV20-1 to TRBJ2-3, with D perhaps TRBD1 (6 bases). V was cut by 6 bases and J by 3 bases, with 22 bases left in between. Germline CDR1 DFQATT, CDR2 SNEGSKA (reference sequence). The CDR3 length is 16 residues. The CDR3, as DNA: TGCAGTGCCACTACCGGACAGTGTTTGGGGACAGATACGCAGTATTTT. As protein: CSATTGQCLGTDTQYF.

This clonotype was seen repeatedly, ten times or more. The rearrangement links TRBV10-2 to TRBJ2-1, with 7 bases aligning to TRBD2. Trimming took 0 bases from V and 10 from J; bases not matched to a gene: 12. The length of the CDR3 is 16 residues. Germline CDR1 reads WSHSY; CDR2 reads SAAADI. Written as DNA, the CDR3 is TGCGCCAGCAGTGAGTCGACTTGGGACTACCCAAACGAGCAGTTCTTC. It is translated as CASSESTWDYPNEQFF.

This clonotype was seen many times. The V call is TRBV24-1, the J call TRBJ2-3, with 9 bases identical to TRBD2. Trimming removed 4 bases from V and 4 bases from J; junction bases left unmatched: 8. The CDR3 is 16 residues long. The germline V gene encodes CDR1 KGHDR and CDR2 SFDVKD. The CDR3 loop is CATSDTRAGGPDTQYF. CDR3 sequence (DNA): TGTGCCACCAGTGACACCAGGGCGGGAGGGCCAGATACGCAGTATTTT.

This clonotype is medium-sized in the sample. V usage is TRBV7-9 and J usage is TRBJ2-1, with D unclear. The CDR3 is 12 residues long. The ends were cut back, 5 bases at V and 1 base at J, with 3 bases in the middle. Per the germline V gene, CDR1 is SEHNR and CDR2 is FQNEAQ (reference sequence). The CDR3 DNA follows: TGTGCCAGCAGCCTATCCTACAATGAGCAGTTCTTC. This codes for CASSLSYNEQFF.

This clonotype has a count of ten or more. The J gene is TRBJ1-6, the V gene TRBV5-1, with D unclear. Germline V gives CDR1 SGHRS, CDR2 YFSETQ. Trimming removed 3 bases at V and 6 bases at J, with 16 bases between. The CDR3 consists of 16 residues. The CDR3: CASSWSGSSLNSPLHF. The CDR3 DNA is TGCGCCAGCAGCTGGTCCGGGTCCTCGCTTAATTCACCCCTCCACTTT.

This clonotype was detected ten times or more. This rearrangement joins TRBV18 to TRBJ2-3; D unresolved. CDR3 length: 13 residues. The V and J ends lost 0 bases and 0 bases respectively, with 1 base between them. Germline lookup yields CDR1 KGHSH and CDR2 LQKENI. The CDR3 spells CASSPPSTDTQYF. The DNA of the CDR3 is TGTGCCAGCTCACCACCCAGCACAGATACGCAGTATTTT.

This clonotype was detected a few times. This chain connects TRBV7-3 to TRBJ2-3; 9 nucleotides match TRBD2. CDR3 length: 15 residues. V lost 3 bases to trimming and J lost 4 bases; unmatched junction nucleotides: 5. Germline V gene lookup returns CDR1 SGHTA and CDR2 FQGTGA. DNA for the CDR3: TGTGCCAGCAGCTTTGTGCGGGGGGGCCCAGATACGCAGTATTTT. Translated, it gives CASSFVRGGPDTQYF.

There are many counts of this clonotype. The gene calls are TRBV20-1 and TRBJ2-1; TRBD2 agrees at 13 bases. The CDR3 covers 14 residues. CDR1 and CDR2 from the germline V gene are DFQATT and SNEGSKA (reference sequence). With 6 bases clipped from V and 8 bases from J, the junction kept 7 bases outside the gene matches. CDR3 residues: CSARTSGGTDEQFF. The CDR3 DNA is TGCAGTGCGAGGACTAGCGGGGGAACGGATGAGCAGTTCTTC.

Remarks on this clonotype: The junction and the germline gene differ at one end; a read error may be behind it. This rearrangement joins TRBV2 to TRBJ1-3, with 8 bases matching TRBD1. The CDR3 runs 14 residues. From germline, CDR1 is SNHLY and CDR2 FYNNEI. This CDR3 reads CATDRGGSGNTIFF. The CDR3 bases are TGTGCCACTGACAGGGGAGGCTCTGGAAACACCATATTTTTT.

At least ten counts were recorded for this clonotype. The chain joins TRBV20-1 to TRBJ1-2; D unclear. The germline V gene has CDR1 DFQATT and CDR2 SNEGSKA (reference sequence). The V and J ends lost 4 bases and 0 bases respectively, with 9 bases between them. This CDR3 is built from 13 residues. The CDR3 DNA is TGCAGTGCTATGGACCAAACTAACTATGGCTACACCTTC. It translates to CSAMDQTNYGYTF.

The chain recombines TRBV20-1 with TRBJ1-2; TRBD1 agrees at 9 bases. Germline trimming cut 0 bases from V and 6 bases from J; bases unmatched to any gene: 5. The CDR3 extends over 14 amino acids. Per germline, CDR1 DFQATT and CDR2 SNEGSKA (reference sequence). The CDR3 DNA is TGCAGTGCTAGAGACCCGCGGACAGGGGATGGCTACACCTTC. It encodes CSARDPRTGDGYTF.

The genes are TRBV3-1 and TRBJ2-3, with a weak D call TRBD2 (6 bases). The CDR3 sequence is 14 residues long. V lost 3 bases and J 11 bases, leaving 18 bases between the germline ends. Germline V CDR1 and CDR2: LGHDT, YNNKEL (reference sequence). CDR3 coding DNA: TGTGCCAGCAGCCACGCGGGGCTTTACAATGAGCAGTATTTT. Translating it yields CASSHAGLYNEQYF.

This clonotype has a count of ten or more. J is TRBJ2-5 and V is TRBV5-4; 8 nucleotides align to TRBD1. V dropped 6 bases and J dropped 1; count of bases not matched to a gene: 8. Germline lookup yields CDR1 SGHNT and CDR2 YYREEE (reference sequence). The CDR3 has 15 amino acids. This CDR3 reads CASKFGTGLQETQYF. For the CDR3, the DNA is TGTGCCAGCAAATTTGGGACAGGCCTCCAAGAGACCCAGTACTTC.

This clonotype was seen many times. The gene calls are TRBV20-1 and TRBJ1-2; D not resolved. Germline V gene data show CDR1 as DFQATT and CDR2 as SNEGSKA (reference sequence). This CDR3 is built from 13 residues. The ends were cut back, 3 bases at V and 7 bases at J, with 15 bases in the middle. DNA for the CDR3: TGCAGTGCTAGCGACTCCGCCCTAGGTGGCTACACCTTC. Its translation is CSASDSALGGYTF.

The gene calls are TRBV2 and TRBJ2-5; D uncertain. The CDR3 totals 13 residues. Germline V gives CDR1 SNHLY, CDR2 FYNNEI. Trimming stripped 10 bases from V and 1 base from J, with 13 bases between. The CDR3 coding sequence is TGTGCCATCATGGGGATAGCCCAAGAGACCCAGTACTTC. Encoded protein: CAIMGIAQETQYF. The full variable domain, completed using reference TRBV2 and TRBJ2-5, is EPEVTQTPSHQVTQMGQEVILRCVPISNHLYFYWYRQILGQKVEFLVSFYNNEISEKSEIFDDQFSVERPDGSNFTLKIRSTKLEDSAMYFCAIMGIAQETQYFGPGTRLLVL.

This clonotype has at least ten counts. This sequence joins TRBV20-1 and TRBJ2-1, with 8 bases matching TRBD2. Germline V CDR1 and CDR2: DFQATT, SNEGSKA (reference sequence). This CDR3 spans 16 amino acids. V lost 5 bases, J lost 8 bases, and 17 bases stayed unmatched. The CDR3 DNA is TGCAGTGCTCAGGCTGATGCCGGGACTAGAGACTATGAGCAGTTCTTC. Translation: CSAQADAGTRDYEQFF.